Here is one T cell receptor (beta chain) with its context. Its specificity is unknown. The entirety of the isolated RNA underwent reverse transcription, so expressed TCRB transcripts were sequenced. Sequenced by immunoSEQ multiplex PCR; TCRdb stores in-frame clones only, minus some. The sample consists of 20,000 to 25,000 clones, 50% to 60% of them appearing once. The data derive from a study of beta chain features in type 1 diabetes. Sampling consisted of one heparinised blood draw per donor, averaging roughly 110 mL. CD45RO/CCR7/CD25/CD127/CD95/CD27 separated CD4+ naive, central memory, regulatory and stem cell-like memory cells by sorting. Broader study findings: PCR, the amplification step, might favor shorter templates, equally in patients and controls. Within each of all four CD4+ subsets, Type 1 diabetes patients had TCRB CDR3s that were moderately but significantly shorter.

Germline CDR1 and CDR2: MDHEN and SYDVKM. V was trimmed by 3 bases and J by 5 bases, leaving 5 bases between them. The CDR3 runs to 12 residues. The gene calls are TRBV28 and TRBJ1-5; D not resolved. Input material: stem cell memory CD4+ T cells from blood. This sequence was found in a young man with type 1 diabetes. As DNA, the CDR3 is TGTGCCAGCAGTTTCGGGTATCAGCCCCAGCATTTT. This sequence encodes CASSFGYQPQHF.